The sample holds a few counts of the clone carrying this T cell receptor beta chain. The antigen is not known. This sample was taken from a study of T cell responses to AZD1222 COVID-19 vaccine. Overall study results and limits: The sample set comprised mostly white British donors with more females, and clonal diversity was possibly underestimated.

Clones were read by immunoSEQ multiplex PCR, and TCRdb kept only the in-frame ones, dropping some. The repertoire includes 120,000 to 150,000 clones, roughly 87% of them detected once, and under 2% sits in the top ten. Samples with a second dose at about 4 or about 12 weeks were pooled together. The CDR3 runs 14 residues. Looked up from germline, CDR1 is MNHEY and CDR2 is SMNVEV (reference sequence). Trimming left V 3 bases short and J 2 bases short, with 10 bases between. The TCR originated in an adult who received the AZD1222 COVID-19 vaccine. The chain recombines TRBV27 with TRBJ1-1; the D gene is possibly TRBD1 (6 bases). Sequencing used peripheral blood, obtained 28 days after the second AZD1222 dose. CDR3 amino acids: CASSLGRGNTEAFF. Here the CDR3 DNA reads TGTGCCAGCAGTTTGGGCAGGGGTAACACTGAAGCTTTCTTT.